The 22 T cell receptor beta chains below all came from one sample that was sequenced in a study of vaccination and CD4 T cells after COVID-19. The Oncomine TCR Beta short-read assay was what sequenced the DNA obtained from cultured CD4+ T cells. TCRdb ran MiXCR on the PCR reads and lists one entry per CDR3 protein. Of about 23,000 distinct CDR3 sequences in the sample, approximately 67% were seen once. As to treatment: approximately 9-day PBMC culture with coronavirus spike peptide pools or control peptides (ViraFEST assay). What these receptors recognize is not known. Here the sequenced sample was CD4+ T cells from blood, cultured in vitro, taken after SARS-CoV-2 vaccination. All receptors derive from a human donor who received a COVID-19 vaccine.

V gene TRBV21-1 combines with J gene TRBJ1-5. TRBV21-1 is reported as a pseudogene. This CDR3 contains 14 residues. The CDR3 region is CASSKDGSNQPQHF. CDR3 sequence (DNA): TGTGCCAGCAGCAAAGACGGAAGCAATCAGCCCCAGCATTTT.

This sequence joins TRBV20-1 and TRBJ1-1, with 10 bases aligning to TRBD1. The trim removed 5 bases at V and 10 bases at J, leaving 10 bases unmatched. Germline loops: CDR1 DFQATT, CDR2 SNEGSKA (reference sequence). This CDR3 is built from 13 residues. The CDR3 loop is CSARQGASVGAFF. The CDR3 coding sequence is TGCAGTGCTCGACAGGGGGCTTCCGTGGGAGCTTTCTTT.

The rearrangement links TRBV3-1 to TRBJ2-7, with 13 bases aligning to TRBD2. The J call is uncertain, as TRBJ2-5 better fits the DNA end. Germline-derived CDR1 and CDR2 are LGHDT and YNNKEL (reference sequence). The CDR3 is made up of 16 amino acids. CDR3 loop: CASSQVLAGGPGTQYF. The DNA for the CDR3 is TGTGCCAGCAGCCAAGTACTAGCGGGGGGGCCAGGGACCCAGTACTTC.

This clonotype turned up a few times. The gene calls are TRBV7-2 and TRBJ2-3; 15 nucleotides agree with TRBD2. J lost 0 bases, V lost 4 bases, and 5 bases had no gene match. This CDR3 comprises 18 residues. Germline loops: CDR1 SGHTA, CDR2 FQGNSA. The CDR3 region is CASSSGLAGGPSTDTQYF. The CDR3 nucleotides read TGTGCCAGCAGCTCGGGACTAGCGGGGGGCCCTAGCACAGATACGCAGTATTTT.

CDR3 amino acids: CASRGKSSRVQPQHF. In DNA form, the CDR3 reads TGTGCCAGCAGGGGGAAGTCCTCCCGGGTACAGCCCCAGCATTTT. The chain links TRBV6-1 to TRBJ1-5, with unresolved D. The CDR3 contains 15 residues. The ends were cut back, 6 bases at V and 7 bases at J, with 19 bases in the middle. The germline CDR1 and CDR2 sequences are MNHNS and SASEGT.

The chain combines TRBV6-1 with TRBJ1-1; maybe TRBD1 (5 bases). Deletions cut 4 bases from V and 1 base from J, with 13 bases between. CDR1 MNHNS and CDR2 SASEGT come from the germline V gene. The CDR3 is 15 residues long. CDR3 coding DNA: TGTGCCAGCAGTGGACCCGGGACGGCGAACACTGAAGCTTTCTTT. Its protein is CASSGPGTANTEAFF.

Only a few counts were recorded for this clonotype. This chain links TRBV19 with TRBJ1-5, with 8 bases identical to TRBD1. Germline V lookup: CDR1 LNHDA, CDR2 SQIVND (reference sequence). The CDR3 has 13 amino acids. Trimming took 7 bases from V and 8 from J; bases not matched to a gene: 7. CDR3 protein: CASTDRGVEPQHF. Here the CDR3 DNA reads TGTGCCAGTACCGACAGGGGTGTGGAGCCCCAGCATTTT.

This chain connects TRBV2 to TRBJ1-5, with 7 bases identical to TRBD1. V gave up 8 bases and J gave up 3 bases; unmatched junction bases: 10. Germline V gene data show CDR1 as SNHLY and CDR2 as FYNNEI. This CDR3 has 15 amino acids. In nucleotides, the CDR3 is TGTGCCAGCGCCCGAGGACAGGTTGACAATCAGCCCCAGCATTTT. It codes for CASARGQVDNQPQHF.

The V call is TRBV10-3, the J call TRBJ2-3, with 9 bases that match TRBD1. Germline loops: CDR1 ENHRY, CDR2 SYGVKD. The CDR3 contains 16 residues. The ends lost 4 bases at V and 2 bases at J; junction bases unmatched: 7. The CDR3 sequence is CAISALGDRDTDTQYF. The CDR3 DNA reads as TGTGCCATCAGTGCCCTTGGGGACAGGGACACAGATACGCAGTATTTT.

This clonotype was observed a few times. DNA of the CDR3: TGCAGTGCTAGTGAGGGGGGCGAGGGCAATGAGCAGTTCTTC. Translation gives CSASEGGEGNEQFF. The V call is TRBV20-1, the J call TRBJ2-1; possibly TRBD1 or TRBD2 for D (6 bases each). The CDR3 is 14 amino acids. The germline V and J ends were trimmed by 3 bases and 6 bases, with 15 bases remaining between them. The germline V gene has CDR1 DFQATT and CDR2 SNEGSKA (reference sequence).

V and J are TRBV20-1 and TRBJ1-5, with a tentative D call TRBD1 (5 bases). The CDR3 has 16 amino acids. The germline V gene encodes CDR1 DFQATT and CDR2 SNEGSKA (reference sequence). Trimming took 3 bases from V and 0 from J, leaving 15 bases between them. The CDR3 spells CSARDGAEYSNQPQHF. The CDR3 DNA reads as TGCAGTGCTAGGGATGGGGCCGAGTATAGCAATCAGCCCCAGCATTTT.

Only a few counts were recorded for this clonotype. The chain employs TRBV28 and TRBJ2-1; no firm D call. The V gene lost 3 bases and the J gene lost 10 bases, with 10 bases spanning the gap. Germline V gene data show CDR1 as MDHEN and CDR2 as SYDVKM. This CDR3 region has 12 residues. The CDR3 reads CASSFGFGEQFF. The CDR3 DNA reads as TGTGCCAGCAGTTTTGGTTTCGGGGAGCAGTTCTTC.

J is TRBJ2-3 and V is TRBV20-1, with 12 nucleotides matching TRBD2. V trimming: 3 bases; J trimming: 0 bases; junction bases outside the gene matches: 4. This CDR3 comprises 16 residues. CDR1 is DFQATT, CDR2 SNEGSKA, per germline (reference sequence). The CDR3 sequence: CSASRGLAGSTDTQYF. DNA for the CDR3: TGCAGTGCTAGCAGGGGACTAGCGGGTAGCACAGATACGCAGTATTTT.

The CDR3 nucleotides read TGTGCCACCAGTGAGTGGAAGGTGGGCAGCAGCAATCAGCCCCAGCATTTT. Translated: CATSEWKVGSSNQPQHF. The gene calls are TRBV24-1 and TRBJ1-5; no clear D gene. V was trimmed by 4 bases and J by 1 base, leaving 16 bases between them. The CDR3 is 17 amino acids. CDR1 and CDR2 (germline): KGHDR, SFDVKD.

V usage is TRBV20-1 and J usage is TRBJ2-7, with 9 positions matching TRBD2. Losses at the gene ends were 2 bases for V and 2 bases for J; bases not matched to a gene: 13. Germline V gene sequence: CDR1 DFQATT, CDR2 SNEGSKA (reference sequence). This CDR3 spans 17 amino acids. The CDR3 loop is CSARTSRRLAGTYEQYF. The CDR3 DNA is TGCAGTGCTAGAACCTCACGGAGGCTAGCGGGGACCTACGAGCAGTACTTC.

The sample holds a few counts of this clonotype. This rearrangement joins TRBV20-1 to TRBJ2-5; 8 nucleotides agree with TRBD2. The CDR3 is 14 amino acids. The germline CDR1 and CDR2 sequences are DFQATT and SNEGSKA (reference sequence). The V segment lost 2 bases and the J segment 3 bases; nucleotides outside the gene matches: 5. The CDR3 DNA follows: TGCAGTGCTAGACAGCGGGGGTGGGAAGAGACCCAGTACTTC. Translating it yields CSARQRGWEETQYF.

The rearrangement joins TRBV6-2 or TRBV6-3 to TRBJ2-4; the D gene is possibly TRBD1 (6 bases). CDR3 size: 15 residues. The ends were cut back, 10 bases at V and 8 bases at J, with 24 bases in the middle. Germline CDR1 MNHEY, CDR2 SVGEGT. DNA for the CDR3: TGTGCCACCCAGAACGGCGGTACGGCAGGGGACATTCAGTACTTC. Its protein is CATQNGGTAGDIQYF.

CDR3 coding DNA: TGCAGTGCTAGGTCACTAGGCGGGGTGGGAGATACGCAGTATTTT. Protein sequence: CSARSLGGVGDTQYF. This chain joins TRBV20-1 and TRBJ2-3; D perhaps matches TRBD2 (6 bases). The germline V gene encodes CDR1 DFQATT and CDR2 SNEGSKA (reference sequence). This CDR3 is built from 15 residues. Trimming removed 3 bases at V and 5 bases at J, with 18 bases between.

CDR3 nucleotide sequence: TGTGCCAGCAGCCCATCCGGGTCCATAGCTTCACCCCTCCACTTT. Protein product: CASSPSGSIASPLHF. The chain has TRBV7-9 and TRBJ1-6; D not certain. Germline V CDR1 and CDR2: SEHNR, FQNEAQ (reference sequence). This CDR3 has 15 amino acids. Trimming took off 5 bases at V and 9 bases at J, with 17 bases between the two ends.

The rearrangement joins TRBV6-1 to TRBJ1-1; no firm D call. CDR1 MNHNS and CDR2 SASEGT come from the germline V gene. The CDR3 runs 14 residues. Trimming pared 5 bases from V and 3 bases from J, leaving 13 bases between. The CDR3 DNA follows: TGTGCCAGCAGTCAAGTAGCAGTCGACACTGAAGCTTTCTTT. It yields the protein CASSQVAVDTEAFF.

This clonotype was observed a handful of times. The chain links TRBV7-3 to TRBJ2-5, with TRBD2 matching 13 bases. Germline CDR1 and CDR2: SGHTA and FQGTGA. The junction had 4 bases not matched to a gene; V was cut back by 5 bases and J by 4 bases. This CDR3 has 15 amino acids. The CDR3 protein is CASSVGTSGVETQYF. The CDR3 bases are TGTGCCAGCAGCGTCGGGACTAGCGGGGTAGAGACCCAGTACTTC.

CDR3 protein: CSARVDRGRDYTF. The CDR3 DNA reads TGCAGTGCTAGGGTGGACAGGGGGCGCGACTACACCTTC. The rearrangement joins TRBV20-1 to TRBJ1-2; TRBD1 matches at 11 bases. From germline, CDR1 is DFQATT and CDR2 SNEGSKA (reference sequence). This CDR3 region has 13 residues. V was clipped by 3 bases and J by 10 bases; unmatched bases: 7.